The 23 T cell receptor beta chains below were found in one sample sequenced in a study of T cells in women clearing cervical HPV infection. Sequencing was performed with immunoSEQ multiplex PCR; in TCRdb, only in-frame clones are kept and a portion is missing. The sample table sets out 20,000 to 30,000 clones. Sequenced input: blood buffy coat. These receptors all stem from a woman aged 18 to 75 with a cervical HPV16 infection that either progressed to CIN3+ or cleared (not recorded which).

Note on this clone: The CDR3 is cut off 3 residues early in the read; its end comes from the germline J gene. The chain links TRBV7-9 to TRBJ2-1; 8 bases align to TRBD1. This CDR3 comprises 15 residues. CDR1 and CDR2 (germline): SEHNR, FQNEAQ (reference sequence). V lost 4 bases, J lost 7 bases, and 9 bases stayed unmatched. CDR3 residues: CASSSNRGEMNEQFF. CDR3 DNA (partial): TGTGCCAGCAGCTCGAACAGGGGGGAAATGAATGAG.

Turning to this clone: The read gets to within 3 residues of the CDR3 end, and the germline J gene fills in the rest. The chain has TRBV20-1 and TRBJ2-7; the D gene is possibly TRBD2 (5 bases). CDR1 is DFQATT and CDR2 is SNEGSKA in the germline V gene (reference sequence). Deletions cut 3 bases from V and 4 bases from J, with 13 bases between. CDR3 length: 13 residues. The CDR3 spells CSASRTGGYEQYF. The part of the CDR3 DNA that was read is TGCAGTGCTAGTAGGACTGGTGGTTACGAG.

Points on this clone: The read gets to within 3 residues of the CDR3 end, and the germline J gene fills in the rest. The chain is built from TRBV7-9 and TRBJ2-1; 7 nucleotides agree with TRBD2. Germline CDR1 is SEHNR and CDR2 is FQNEAQ (reference sequence). The CDR3 is made up of 15 amino acids. V shed 2 bases and J 9 bases; nucleotides not matched to a gene: 10. CDR3 bases read: TGTGCCAGCAGCTTAAGCGTAGCTAGCGGCTCTGAG. This sequence encodes CASSLSVASGSE. The entire CDR3 protein is CASSLSVASGSEQFF.

Remarks on this clone: From the germline J gene comes the end of the CDR3, since the read stops 3 residues before it. V is TRBV5-1 and J is TRBJ2-3, with D perhaps TRBD2 (6 bases). CDR1 is SGHRS, CDR2 YFSETQ, per germline. The CDR3 has 14 residues. The sequenced part of the CDR3 DNA is TGCGCCAGCAGCTGGGCGGGGCCACAAGAGACG. This translates into CASSWAGPQET. The complete CDR3 protein is CASSWAGPQETQYF.

As to this clone: With the read ending 3 residues before the CDR3 end, the germline J gene is used to fill in that end. The V gene is TRBV7-8, the J gene TRBJ2-7; D not resolved. The CDR3 consists of 17 residues. Trimming cost V 8 bases and J 4 bases, with 27 bases left between them. Germline CDR1 is SGHVS and CDR2 is FQNEAQ. CDR3 in amino acids: CASFTPVRRIGEYEQYF. The part of the CDR3 DNA that was read is TGTGCCAGCTTCACCCCAGTGCGGCGGATTGGAGAGTACGAG.

A word on this clone: With the read ending 3 residues before the CDR3 end, the germline J gene is used to fill in that end. The chain carries TRBV5-1 and TRBJ2-5; 7 bases agree with TRBD2. J lost 5 bases, V lost 4 bases, and 8 bases had no gene match. Germline V gene sequence: CDR1 SGHRS, CDR2 YFSETQ. This CDR3 has 14 amino acids. Partial CDR3 DNA: TGCGCCAGCAGCCCTGGACTAGAATTGGAGACC. Amino acids: CASSPGLELET. The entire CDR3 reads CASSPGLELETQYF. Complete variable domain (other parts from reference TRBV5-1 and TRBJ2-5): KAGVTQTPRYLIKTRGQQVTLSCSPISGHRSVSWYQQTPGQGLQFLFEYFSETQRNKGNFPGRFSGRQFSNSRSEMNVSTLELGDSALYLCASSPGLELETQYFGPGTRLLVL.

This CDR3 is CASSLGQGYRSPLHF. CDR3 DNA (partial): TGTGCCAGCAGCTTGGGTCAGGGCTACCGTTCACCC. The chain recombines TRBV5-8 with TRBJ1-6, with a weak D call TRBD1 (5 bases). The read falls 3 residues short of the CDR3 end, and the missing part is taken from the germline J gene. The germline V gene encodes CDR1 SGHTS and CDR2 YDEGEE. Trimming removed 0 bases from V and 9 bases from J, with 13 bases in between. CDR3 length: 15 amino acids.

On this clone: The read falls 3 residues short of the CDR3 end, and the missing part is taken from the germline J gene. This rearrangement joins TRBV7-8 to TRBJ2-3, with TRBD1 as a possible D gene (6 bases). CDR3 length: 15 amino acids. The V gene's germline CDR1 is SGHVS and CDR2 FQNEAQ. The CDR3 is CASSFGQQYQETQYF. The sequenced part of the CDR3 DNA is TGTGCCAGCAGCTTCGGACAGCAGTACCAAGAGACG.

Judged by frequency, this clone is medium-sized. The observed sequence ends 3 residues before the CDR3 terminus, with the missing tail filled in from the germline J gene. The chain is built from TRBV29-1 and TRBJ2-5, with D maybe TRBD2 (6 bases). Germline V gene sequence: CDR1 SQVTM, CDR2 ANQGSEA. V dropped 1 base and J dropped 4 bases, with 10 bases sitting between them. CDR3 length: 13 amino acids. CDR3 DNA (partial): TGCAGCGTTGAAGTGTCGGAGGGAGAGACC. This gives the protein CSVEVSEGET. The full CDR3 reads CSVEVSEGETQYF.

As concerns this clone: The missing CDR3 end, 3 residues past where the read stops, is filled in from the germline J gene. The V and J genes are TRBV2 and TRBJ2-7; 8 nucleotides match TRBD1. This CDR3 region has 13 residues. Germline CDR1 and CDR2: SNHLY and FYNNEI. Trimming cost V 6 bases and J 5 bases; bases outside gene matches: 6. CDR3 bases read: TGTGCCAGCAGGGGGGGACAGGCCGACGAG. Its translation: CASRGGQADE. The full CDR3 is CASRGGQADEQYF.

Points on this clone: The CDR3 is cut off 3 residues early in the read; its end comes from the germline J gene. This chain connects TRBV10-3 to TRBJ2-1; 15 bases agree with TRBD2. CDR1 and CDR2 (germline): ENHRY, SYGVKD. V was clipped by 3 bases and J by 5 bases; unmatched bases: 8. This CDR3 has 18 residues. The part of the CDR3 DNA that was read is TGTGCCATCAGTGACATCGGACTAGCGGGAGGGAAGCACAATGAG. Its protein is CAISDIGLAGGKHNE. The complete CDR3 sequence is CAISDIGLAGGKHNEQFF.

Remarks on this clone: The read stops 3 residues short of the end of the CDR3; the missing end is completed from the germline J gene. The V gene is TRBV28, the J gene TRBJ2-7, with a tentative D call TRBD2 (5 bases). Germline assignment: CDR1 MDHEN and CDR2 SYDVKM. V was cut by 2 bases and J by 0 bases, with 8 bases left in between. The CDR3 contains 14 residues. The DNA read from the CDR3 is TGTGCCAGCAGTTTAGGCGGACTCTCCTACGAG. Protein sequence: CASSLGGLSYE. In full, the CDR3 reads CASSLGGLSYEQYF.

Turning to this clone: Read coverage stops 3 residues before the CDR3 terminus; the germline J gene supplies the remainder. The rearrangement joins TRBV20-1 to TRBJ1-4; maybe TRBD1 (6 bases). CDR1 and CDR2 from the germline V gene are DFQATT and SNEGSKA (reference sequence). There are 14 residues in the CDR3. V was trimmed by 6 bases and J by 2 bases, leaving 13 bases between them. The CDR3 bases that were read are TGCAGTGCCGAGGGGGGGTCGACTAATGAAAAA. This codes for CSAEGGSTNEK. The full-length CDR3 reads as CSAEGGSTNEKLFF.

For this clone: The CDR3 is cut off 3 residues early in the read; its end comes from the germline J gene. This rearrangement joins TRBV7-9 to TRBJ1-2; D not resolved. Germline values: CDR1 SEHNR, CDR2 FQNEAQ (reference sequence). The CDR3 has 12 amino acids. CDR3 protein: CASSPLGNDYTF. The sequenced part of the CDR3 DNA is TGTGCCAGCAGCCCACTGGGCAATGAC.

Notes on this clone: The DNA ends 3 residues before the CDR3 does, and the rest of the CDR3 is filled in from the germline J gene. This chain connects TRBV4-1 to TRBJ2-1; 8 nucleotides agree with TRBD2. This CDR3 has 18 residues. V trimming: 2 bases; J trimming: 4 bases; junction bases outside the gene matches: 13. The germline gives CDR1 MGHRA, CDR2 YSYEKL. The CDR3 DNA, read in part, is TGCGCCAGCAGCCAACCCTCCCGGACGCGGGAGGATTACAATGAG. Translation gives CASSQPSRTREDYNE. The whole CDR3 protein reads CASSQPSRTREDYNEQFF.

CDR3 region: CSARDHRTSGRSSYEQYF. The covered CDR3 bases are TGCAGTGCTAGAGATCATAGGACTAGCGGGAGATCTTCCTACGAG. This sequence joins TRBV20-1 and TRBJ2-7; 13 bases agree with TRBD2. The CDR3 extends 3 residues past the end of the read, so its final part is completed from the germline J gene. The V and J ends lost 0 bases and 1 base, in that order; junction bases with no gene match: 9. This CDR3 has 18 amino acids. Looked up from germline, CDR1 is DFQATT and CDR2 is SNEGSKA (reference sequence).

Turning to this clone: The read terminates 3 residues ahead of where the CDR3 ends, so the germline J gene completes it. The V and J genes are TRBV20-1 and TRBJ2-2; 10 bases are a match to TRBD2. The V gene end was trimmed by 2 bases and the J gene end by 6 bases; junction bases not matched to a gene: 3. The V gene's germline CDR1 is DFQATT and CDR2 SNEGSKA (reference sequence). The CDR3 consists of 14 residues. The CDR3 loop reads CSARFSGGPGELFF. The covered CDR3 bases are TGCAGTGCTAGATTTAGCGGGGGGCCCGGGGAG.

Regarding this clone: The DNA ends 3 residues before the CDR3 does, and the rest of the CDR3 is filled in from the germline J gene. The chain employs TRBV2 and TRBJ2-5, with 7 bases matching TRBD1. Germline V gene lookup returns CDR1 SNHLY and CDR2 FYNNEI. The CDR3 has 15 residues. V dropped 8 bases and J dropped 5; count of bases not matched to a gene: 14. The chain's CDR3 is CASLRGQYEVETQYF. CDR3 DNA, as far as it was read: TGTGCCAGCCTGAGGGGGCAGTACGAGGTGGAGACC.

Comment on this clone: Read sequence stops 3 residues before the CDR3 end, and the germline J gene provides the missing end. V is TRBV7-3 and J is TRBJ2-5, with 7 bases identical to TRBD1. The CDR3 has 15 residues. Germline CDR1 SGHTA, CDR2 FQGTGA. The CDR3 region is CASSLEGRGTDTQYF. The CDR3 DNA, read in part, is TGTGCCAGCAGCTTAGAGGGCAGGGGGACAGATACC.

For this clone: The missing CDR3 end, 3 residues past where the read stops, is filled in from the germline J gene. The chain has TRBV2 and TRBJ2-2; D ambiguous. This CDR3 is built from 15 residues. In germline, CDR1 is SNHLY, CDR2 FYNNEI. The CDR3 here is CASSEALLPNEKLFF. The sequenced CDR3 bases are TGTGCCAGCAGTGAAGCGCTACTCCCTAATGAAAAG.

On this clone: The read comes to an end 3 residues before the CDR3 does, leaving the germline J gene to fill in the end. The rearrangement uses TRBV7-6 and TRBJ1-2; no reliable D call. Germline V gene data show CDR1 as SGHVS and CDR2 as FNYEAQ. The length of the CDR3 is 15 residues. CDR3 loop: CASSLATSSSYDYTF. The CDR3 bases that were read are TGTGCCAGCAGCTTAGCGACTAGCAGCTCCTACGAC.

As concerns this clone: The read finishes 3 residues shy of the CDR3 end, and the germline J gene is used to complete it. The rearrangement links TRBV5-1 to TRBJ1-2; 9 bases map to TRBD1. This CDR3 has 17 amino acids. V trimming: 1 base; J trimming: 7 bases; junction bases outside the gene matches: 14. The germline gives CDR1 SGHRS, CDR2 YFSETQ. The CDR3 reads CASSLTPSTGGDPGYTF. The DNA read from the CDR3 is TGCGCCAGCAGCTTGACCCCGTCGACAGGGGGTGATCCTGGC.

Concerning this clone: The CDR3 extends 3 residues past the end of the read, so its final part is completed from the germline J gene. J is TRBJ2-4 and V is TRBV7-6; possibly TRBD1 for D (6 bases). Trimming took 4 bases from V and 8 from J, leaving 18 bases between them. The CDR3 extends over 15 amino acids. The V gene's germline CDR1 is SGHVS and CDR2 FNYEAQ. The CDR3 DNA, read in part, is TGTGCCAGCAGCTCAGCCGGGCCAGGGGTGGACATT. It specifies CASSSAGPGVDI. The whole CDR3 is CASSSAGPGVDIQYF.